The T cell receptor beta chain described here comes from a study of sequential checkpoint blockade in melanoma. As for the study in general: Both treatment sequences were followed by maintenance nivolumab.

The CDR3 loop spans 15 amino acids. Trimming took 6 bases from V and 2 from J; bases not matched to a gene: 7. Per the germline V gene, CDR1 is MDHEN and CDR2 is SYDVKM. Generated by immunoSEQ multiplex PCR, the TCRdb table keeps only in-frame clones and is missing some. The table includes about 11,000 clones, roughly 52% detected once. Treatment described: randomized to nivolumab then ipilimumab (arm A) or the reverse (arm B). Live CD3+CD8+ CD19− CD56− cells were sorted from PBMCs. Sequencing was performed on CD8+ T cells sorted from blood (inferred from file names), taken from a patient given nivolumab and ipilimumab in sequence. The origin of this receptor is a human donor with melanoma. V gene TRBV28 combines with J gene TRBJ1-5; 7 positions agree with TRBD1. This CDR3 reads CASRPGTDRNQPQHF. In DNA form, the CDR3 reads TGTGCCAGCAGACCAGGGACAGACCGCAATCAGCCCCAGCATTTT.